This TCR beta chain was recovered during a study of T-cell reconstitution after alpha-beta-depleted transplantation in children. Per germline, CDR1 MDHEN and CDR2 SYDVKM. The CDR3 is 15 amino acids. Between the trimmed V and J ends, which lost 3 bases and 4 bases, there was a span of 10 bases. Construction of the TCRbeta library involved unique molecular identifiers. TCRdb itself ran the PCR reads through MiXCR, one entry per CDR3 protein. The sample lists about 400,000 distinct CDR3 sequences, about 14% occurring once. The rearrangement uses TRBV28 and TRBJ2-6; D is perhaps TRBD2 (6 bases). This specimen was PBMCs, taken from the stem cell graft. The receptor comes from a human donor who donated a stem cell graft to a child with Fanconi anemia. CDR3 nucleotide sequence: TGTGCCAGCAGTTTTGCCCGGGGGGGGGCCAACGTCCTGACTTTC. Its protein product is CASSFARGGANVLTF.